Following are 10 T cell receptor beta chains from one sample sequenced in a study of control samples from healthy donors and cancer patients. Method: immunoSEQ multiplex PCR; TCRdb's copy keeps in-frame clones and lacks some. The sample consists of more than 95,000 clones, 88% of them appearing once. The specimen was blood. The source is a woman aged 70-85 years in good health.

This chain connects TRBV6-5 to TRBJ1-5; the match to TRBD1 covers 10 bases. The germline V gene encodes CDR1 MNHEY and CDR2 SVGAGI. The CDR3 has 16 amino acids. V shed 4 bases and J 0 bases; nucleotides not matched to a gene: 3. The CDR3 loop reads CASSSGTGDSNQPQHF. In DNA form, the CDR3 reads TGTGCCAGCAGTTCCGGGACAGGGGATAGCAATCAGCCCCAGCATTTT.

The CDR3 DNA is TGTGCCAGCAGCTTGGGGAGGACAGCCGGACAAGAGACCCAGTACTTC. Its protein is CASSLGRTAGQETQYF. The chain carries TRBV5-8 and TRBJ2-5, with D maybe TRBD1 (6 bases). Germline loops: CDR1 SGHTS, CDR2 YDEGEE. Deletions cut 0 bases from V and 2 bases from J, with 14 bases between. The CDR3 has 16 residues.

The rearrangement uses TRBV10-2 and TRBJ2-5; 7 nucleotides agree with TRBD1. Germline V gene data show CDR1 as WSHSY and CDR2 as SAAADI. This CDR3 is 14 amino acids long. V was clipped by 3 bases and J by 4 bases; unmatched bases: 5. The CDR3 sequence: CASSERGHGETQYF. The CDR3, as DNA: TGCGCCAGCAGTGAAAGGGGGCATGGAGAGACCCAGTACTTC.

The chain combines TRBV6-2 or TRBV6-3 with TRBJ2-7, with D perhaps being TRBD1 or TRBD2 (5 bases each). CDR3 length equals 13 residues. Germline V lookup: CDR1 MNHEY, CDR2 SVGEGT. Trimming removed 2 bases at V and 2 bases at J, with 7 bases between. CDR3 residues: CASSYGGTYEQYF. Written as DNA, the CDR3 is TGTGCCAGCAGTTACGGGGGAACCTACGAGCAGTACTTC.

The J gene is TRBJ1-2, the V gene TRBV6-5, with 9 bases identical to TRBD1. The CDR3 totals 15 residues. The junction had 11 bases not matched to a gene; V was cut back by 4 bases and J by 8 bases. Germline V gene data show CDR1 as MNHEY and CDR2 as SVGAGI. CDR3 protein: CASSFKTGGAGGYTF. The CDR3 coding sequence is TGTGCCAGCAGTTTCAAAACAGGGGGCGCGGGAGGCTACACCTTC.

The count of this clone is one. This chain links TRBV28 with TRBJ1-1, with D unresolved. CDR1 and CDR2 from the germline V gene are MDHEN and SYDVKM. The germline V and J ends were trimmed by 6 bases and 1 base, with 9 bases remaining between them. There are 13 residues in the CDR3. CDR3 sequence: CASSRNPNTEAFF. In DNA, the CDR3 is TGTGCCAGCAGCCGCAACCCGAACACTGAAGCTTTCTTT.

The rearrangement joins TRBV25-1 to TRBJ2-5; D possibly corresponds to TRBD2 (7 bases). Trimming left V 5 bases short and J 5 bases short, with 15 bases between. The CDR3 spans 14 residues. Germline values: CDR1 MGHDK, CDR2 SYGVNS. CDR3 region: CASSPFGGRETQYF. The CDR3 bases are TGTGCCAGCAGTCCCTTCGGGGGGCGGGAGACCCAGTACTTC.

The CDR3 sequence: CASSFEGGRPEQFF. DNA for the CDR3: TGTGCCAGCAGCTTTGAGGGGGGCCGTCCTGAGCAGTTCTTC. The chain joins TRBV7-2 to TRBJ2-1; D possibly matches TRBD1 or TRBD2 (6 bases each). The CDR3 loop spans 14 amino acids. The ends were cut back, 3 bases at V and 9 bases at J, with 15 bases in the middle. Per germline, CDR1 SGHTA and CDR2 FQGNSA.

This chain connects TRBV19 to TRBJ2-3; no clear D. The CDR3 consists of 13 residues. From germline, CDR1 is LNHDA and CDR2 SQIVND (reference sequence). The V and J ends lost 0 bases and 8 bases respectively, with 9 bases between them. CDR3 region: CASSIDPSGTQYF. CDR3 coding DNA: TGTGCCAGTAGTATAGACCCGAGTGGTACGCAGTATTTT.

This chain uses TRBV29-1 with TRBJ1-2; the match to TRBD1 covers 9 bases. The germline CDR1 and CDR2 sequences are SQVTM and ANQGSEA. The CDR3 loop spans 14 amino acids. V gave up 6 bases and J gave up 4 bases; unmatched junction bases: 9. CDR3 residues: CSVAVQGAGYGYTF. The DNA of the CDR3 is TGCAGCGTCGCCGTACAGGGGGCAGGCTATGGCTACACCTTC.